The 10 T cell receptor beta chains presented below share a single source sample, sequenced in a study of cytomegalovirus exposure and HLA in healthy donors (dated by TCRdb to about 2017). The library was produced with the immunoSEQ multiplex PCR assay. For the multiplex PCR, a mixture combining 60 forward primers for TCR Vbeta segments and 13 reverse primers for TCR Jbeta segments was used. What TCRdb holds here is the immuneACCESS table cut down to in-frame rearrangements. Part of the clones is not present; checked against another copy, under half of the missing clones reflect an unresolved V gene, and the others are unexplained. This sample has 200,000 or so clones in its table, and approximately 78% of those were observed once. The top ten hold approximately 3.8% of the sample. The sequencing input was PBMCs. The source is a male donor in good health and CMV-seronegative.

This chain joins TRBV29-1 and TRBJ1-2, with 7 bases matching TRBD1. Germline CDR1 reads SQVTM; CDR2 reads ANQGSEA. Losses at the gene ends were 6 bases for V and 4 bases for J; bases not matched to a gene: 14. The CDR3 totals 15 residues. CDR3 amino acids: CSVARTGAGVYGYTF. In DNA form, the CDR3 reads TGCAGCGTAGCCCGGACAGGCGCCGGGGTCTATGGCTACACCTTC. Using reference TRBV29-1 and TRBJ1-2 for the parts outside the CDR3, the full variable domain is SAVISQKPSRDICQRGTSLTIQCQVDSQVTMMFWYRQQPGQSLTLIATANQGSEATYESGFVIDKFPISRPNLTFSTLTVSNMSPEDSSIYLCSVARTGAGVYGYTFGSGTRLTVV.

The rearrangement joins TRBV2 to TRBJ2-3; the match to TRBD1 covers 7 bases. The V segment lost 5 bases and the J segment 8 bases; nucleotides outside the gene matches: 7. Germline CDR1 is SNHLY and CDR2 is FYNNEI. The CDR3 sequence is 13 residues long. CDR3 coding DNA: TGTGCCAGCAGTCCGATTAAGGGGGCTACGCAGTATTTT. Its protein is CASSPIKGATQYF.

The genes are TRBV7-9 and TRBJ2-7; D perhaps matches TRBD2 (6 bases). The germline gives CDR1 SEHNR, CDR2 FQNEAQ (reference sequence). The CDR3 runs to 19 residues. Trimming took off 2 bases at V and 4 bases at J, with 27 bases between the two ends. Here the CDR3 reads CASSLFPPSAGSFGYEQYF. In nucleotides, the CDR3 is TGTGCCAGCAGCTTATTTCCCCCTTCGGCGGGAAGCTTTGGGTACGAGCAGTACTTC.

The chain couples TRBV5-1 to TRBJ2-5; 12 bases map to TRBD1. V trimming: 5 bases; J trimming: 4 bases; junction bases outside the gene matches: 3. In germline, CDR1 is SGHRS, CDR2 YFSETQ. The CDR3 has 14 residues. For the CDR3, the DNA is TGCGCCAGCAGTAGGGACAGGGGGCTAGAGACCCAGTACTTC. This sequence encodes CASSRDRGLETQYF.

This chain uses TRBV9 with TRBJ2-3; D not resolved. Trimming removed 4 bases at V and 1 base at J, with 10 bases between. CDR1 is SGDLS and CDR2 is YYNGEE in the germline V gene. CDR3 length: 14 amino acids. CDR3 protein: CASSSRRGTDTQYF. In DNA, the CDR3 is TGTGCCAGCAGCTCACGAAGAGGCACAGATACGCAGTATTTT.

The chain uses TRBV7-2 and TRBJ2-1; the match to TRBD2 covers 9 bases. This CDR3 is built from 19 residues. With V trimmed by 2 bases and J by 7 bases, 18 bases remained unmatched. Germline V gene lookup returns CDR1 SGHTA and CDR2 FQGNSA. Here the CDR3 reads CASSLRRAGGPGGINEQFF. The CDR3 nucleotides are TGTGCCAGCAGCTTACGGAGGGCGGGAGGGCCTGGGGGGATAAATGAGCAGTTCTTC.

The V call is TRBV5-8, the J call TRBJ2-2; 10 bases line up with TRBD2. The CDR3 extends over 16 amino acids. Germline CDR1 is SGHTS and CDR2 is YDEGEE. With V trimmed by 4 bases and J by 7 bases, 10 bases remained unmatched. The CDR3 spells CASSARTSGAYGELFF. The CDR3 DNA is TGTGCCAGCAGCGCCCGGACTAGCGGAGCCTACGGGGAGCTGTTTTTT.

The genes are TRBV19 and TRBJ2-1; 9 bases are a match to TRBD1. There are 14 residues in the CDR3. V gave up 7 bases and J gave up 8 bases; unmatched junction bases: 9. Germline assignment: CDR1 LNHDA and CDR2 SQIVND (reference sequence). Here the CDR3 reads CASNTGGGRYEQFF. The DNA of the CDR3 is TGTGCCAGTAATACAGGGGGCGGTCGTTATGAGCAGTTCTTC.

The chain combines TRBV10-2 with TRBJ2-1; 8 bases match TRBD2. From germline, CDR1 is WSHSY and CDR2 SAAADI. The CDR3 consists of 15 residues. Trimming cost V 4 bases and J 2 bases; bases outside gene matches: 4. The CDR3 bases are TGCGCCAGCAGTGTTTCACTAGCGGCCTACAATGAGCAGTTCTTC. It translates to CASSVSLAAYNEQFF.

CDR3 nucleotide sequence: TGTGCCAGCAGCCGATCAGACAGCTACGAGCAGTACTTC. Translated: CASSRSDSYEQYF. The J gene is TRBJ2-7, the V gene TRBV7-8, with D perhaps TRBD1 (5 bases). The CDR3 loop spans 13 amino acids. V was trimmed by 5 bases and J by 3 bases, leaving 11 bases between them. Germline assignment: CDR1 SGHVS and CDR2 FQNEAQ.